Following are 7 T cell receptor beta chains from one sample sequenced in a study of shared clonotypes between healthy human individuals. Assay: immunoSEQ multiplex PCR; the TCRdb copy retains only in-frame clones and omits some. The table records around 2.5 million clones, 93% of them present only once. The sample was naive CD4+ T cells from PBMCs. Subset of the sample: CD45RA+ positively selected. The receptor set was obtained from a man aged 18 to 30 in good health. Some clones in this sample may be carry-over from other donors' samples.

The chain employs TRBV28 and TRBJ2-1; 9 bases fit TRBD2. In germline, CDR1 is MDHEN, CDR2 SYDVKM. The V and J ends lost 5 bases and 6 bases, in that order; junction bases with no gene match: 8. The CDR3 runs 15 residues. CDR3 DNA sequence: TGTGCCAGCAGTCCCCAGAGCGGGAGGACCAATGAGCAGTTCTTC. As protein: CASSPQSGRTNEQFF.

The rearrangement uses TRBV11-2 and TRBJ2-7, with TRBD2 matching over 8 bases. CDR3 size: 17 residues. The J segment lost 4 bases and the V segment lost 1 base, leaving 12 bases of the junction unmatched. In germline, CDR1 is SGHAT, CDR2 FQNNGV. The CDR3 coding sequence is TGTGCCAGCAGCTTAGCCTTTAGCGGGGACGTCCAGTACGAGCAGTACTTC. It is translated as CASSLAFSGDVQYEQYF.

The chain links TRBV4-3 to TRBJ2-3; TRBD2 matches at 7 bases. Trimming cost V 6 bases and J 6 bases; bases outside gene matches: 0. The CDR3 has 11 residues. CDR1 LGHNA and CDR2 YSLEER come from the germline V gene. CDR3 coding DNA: TGCGCCAGCAGGGGGGGGGATACGCAGTATTTT. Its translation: CASRGGDTQYF.

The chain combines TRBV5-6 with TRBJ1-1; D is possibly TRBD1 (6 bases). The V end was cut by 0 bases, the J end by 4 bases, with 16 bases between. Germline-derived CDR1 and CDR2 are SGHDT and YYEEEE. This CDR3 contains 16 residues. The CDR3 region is CASSLGVTGLSTEAFF. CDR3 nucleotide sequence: TGTGCCAGCAGCTTGGGAGTTACAGGGCTGAGCACTGAAGCTTTCTTT.

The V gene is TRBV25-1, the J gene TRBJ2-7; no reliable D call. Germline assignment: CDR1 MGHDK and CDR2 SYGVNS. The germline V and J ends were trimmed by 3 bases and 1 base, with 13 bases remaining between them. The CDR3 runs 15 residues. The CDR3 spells CASSDQPDGSYEQYF. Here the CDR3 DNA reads TGTGCCAGCAGTGACCAACCGGACGGATCCTACGAGCAGTACTTC.

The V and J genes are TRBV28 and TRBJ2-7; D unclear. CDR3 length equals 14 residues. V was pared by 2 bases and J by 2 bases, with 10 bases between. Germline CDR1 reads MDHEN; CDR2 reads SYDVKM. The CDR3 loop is CASSLPATAYEQYF. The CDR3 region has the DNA TGTGCCAGCAGTTTACCAGCTACTGCCTACGAGCAGTACTTC.

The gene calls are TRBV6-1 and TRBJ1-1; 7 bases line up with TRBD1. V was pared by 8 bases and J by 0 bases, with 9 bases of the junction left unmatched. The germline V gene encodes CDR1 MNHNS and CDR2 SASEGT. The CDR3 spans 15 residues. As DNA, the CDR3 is TGTGCCAGCCAAGCCAGGGACAGCCTGAACACTGAAGCTTTCTTT. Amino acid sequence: CASQARDSLNTEAFF.